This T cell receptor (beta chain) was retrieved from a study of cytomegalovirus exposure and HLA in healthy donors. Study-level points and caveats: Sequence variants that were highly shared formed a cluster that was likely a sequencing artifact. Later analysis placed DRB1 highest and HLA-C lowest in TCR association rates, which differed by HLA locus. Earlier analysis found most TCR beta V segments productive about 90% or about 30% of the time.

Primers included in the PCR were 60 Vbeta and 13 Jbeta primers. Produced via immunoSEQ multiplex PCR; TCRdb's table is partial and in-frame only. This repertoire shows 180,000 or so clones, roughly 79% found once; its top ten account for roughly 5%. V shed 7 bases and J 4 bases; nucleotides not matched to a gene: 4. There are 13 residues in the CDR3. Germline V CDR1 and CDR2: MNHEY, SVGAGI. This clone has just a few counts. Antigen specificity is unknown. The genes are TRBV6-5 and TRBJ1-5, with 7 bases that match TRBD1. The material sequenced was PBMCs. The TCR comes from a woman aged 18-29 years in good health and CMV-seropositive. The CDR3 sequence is CASTSDRNQPQHF. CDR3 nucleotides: TGTGCCAGCACATCGGACAGGAATCAGCCCCAGCATTTT.